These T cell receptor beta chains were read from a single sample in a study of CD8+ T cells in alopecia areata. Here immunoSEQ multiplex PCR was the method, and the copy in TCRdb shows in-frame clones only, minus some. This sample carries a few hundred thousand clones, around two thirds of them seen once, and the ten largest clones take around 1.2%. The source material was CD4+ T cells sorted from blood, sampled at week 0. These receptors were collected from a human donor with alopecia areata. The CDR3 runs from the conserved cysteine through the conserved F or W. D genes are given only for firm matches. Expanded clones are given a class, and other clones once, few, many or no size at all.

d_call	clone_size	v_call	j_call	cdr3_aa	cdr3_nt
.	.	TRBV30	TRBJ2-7	CAWSRPGGSYEQYF	TGTGCCTGGAGCCGCCCCGGGGGATCCTACGAGCAGTACTTC
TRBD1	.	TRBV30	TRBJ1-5	CAWKYRGPGNQPQHF	TGTGCCTGGAAGTACAGGGGGCCAGGGAATCAGCCCCAGCATTTT
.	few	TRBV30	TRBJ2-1	CAWSRGHYNEQFF	TGTGCCTGGAGCCGAGGGCATTACAATGAGCAGTTCTTC
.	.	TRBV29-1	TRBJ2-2	CSVEVRSTGELFF	TGCAGCGTAGAAGTCCGCAGCACCGGGGAGCTGTTTTTT
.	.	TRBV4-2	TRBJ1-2	CASSQGKGMREGYTF	TGTGCCAGCAGCCAAGGGAAAGGGATGCGAGAAGGCTACACCTTC
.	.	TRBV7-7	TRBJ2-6	CASSLGTPGANVLTF	TGTGCTAGCAGCTTAGGGACACCTGGGGCCAACGTCCTGACTTTC
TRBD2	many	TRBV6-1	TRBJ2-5	CASSVALAGAGETQYF	TGTGCCAGCAGTGTGGCCCTAGCGGGGGCGGGGGAGACCCAGTACTTC
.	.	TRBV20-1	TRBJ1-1	CSASPVTEAFF	TGCAGTGCTAGTCCCGTGACTGAAGCTTTCTTT
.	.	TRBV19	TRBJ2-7	CASSITGQTYEQYF	TGTGCCAGTAGTATTACGGGACAAACCTACGAGCAGTACTTC
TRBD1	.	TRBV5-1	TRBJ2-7	CASSVGDSRQGAYEQYF	TGCGCCAGCAGTGTAGGGGATTCAAGACAGGGTGCCTACGAGCAGTACTTC
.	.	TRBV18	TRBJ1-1	CASSPPMNTEAFF	TGTGCCAGCTCACCACCGATGAACACTGAAGCTTTCTTT
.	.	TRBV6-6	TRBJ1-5	CASSTDRSNQPQHF	TGTGCCAGCAGCACGGACCGAAGCAATCAGCCCCAGCATTTT
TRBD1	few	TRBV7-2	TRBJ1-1	CASSKHRGYNTEAFF	TGTGCCAGCAGCAAGCACAGGGGATACAACACTGAAGCTTTCTTT